The 27 T cell receptor beta chains given below trace back to one sample, sequenced in a study of blood T cell repertoires in COVID-19. Clones were read by immunoSEQ multiplex PCR, and TCRdb kept only the in-frame ones, dropping some. The sample has around 64,000 clones; 82% are singletons. Sequenced: peripheral blood. These receptors all come from a human donor in a cohort sampled during active COVID-19.

The V and J genes are TRBV27 and TRBJ1-2; tentatively, D is TRBD1 (6 bases). From germline, CDR1 is MNHEY and CDR2 SMNVEV (reference sequence). The ends were cut back, 2 bases at V and 0 bases at J, with 13 bases in the middle. The CDR3 totals 16 residues. The CDR3 is CASSLRGGAANYGYTF. CDR3 in DNA: TGTGCCAGCAGTTTAAGGGGGGGGGCAGCTAACTATGGCTACACCTTC.

The gene calls are TRBV27 and TRBJ1-1, with 7 bases aligning to TRBD1. J gave up 7 bases and V 4 bases, and 12 bases lay outside the gene matches. Germline V lookup: CDR1 MNHEY, CDR2 SMNVEV (reference sequence). This CDR3 comprises 15 residues. In DNA form, the CDR3 reads TGTGCCAGCAGTTCCCTAGGGGACAGAACCTATGAAGCTTTCTTT. The encoded protein is CASSSLGDRTYEAFF.

The chain joins TRBV18 to TRBJ1-1, with 7 bases identical to TRBD1. The germline V gene has CDR1 KGHSH and CDR2 LQKENI. Unmatched junction bases numbered 3, after V lost 2 bases and J lost 0 bases. The CDR3 totals 15 residues. The CDR3 protein is CASSPKTGVNTEAFF. The CDR3 DNA sequence: TGTGCCAGCTCACCAAAAACAGGGGTGAACACTGAAGCTTTCTTT.

The chain has TRBV21-1 and TRBJ2-5; whether TRBD2, the table's D call, matches the DNA was not checked. TRBV21-1 is annotated as a pseudogene. This CDR3 has 16 amino acids. The CDR3 sequence: CASSTSGGGVGETQYF. The DNA for the CDR3 is TGTGCCAGCAGCACTAGCGGGGGCGGCGTGGGAGAGACCCAGTACTTC.

The rearrangement uses TRBV5-1 and TRBJ2-5, with D unclear. V lost 0 bases to trimming and J lost 6 bases, with 15 bases between them. The CDR3 contains 15 residues. The V gene's germline CDR1 is SGHRS and CDR2 YFSETQ. CDR3 in DNA: TGCGCCAGCAGCTTGGGAACCCATGGAGTAAAGACCCAGTACTTC. This translates into CASSLGTHGVKTQYF.

The chain employs TRBV6-5 and TRBJ1-1, with D possibly matching TRBD1 (6 bases). The CDR3 totals 15 residues. Germline loops: CDR1 MNHEY, CDR2 SVGAGI. V lost 2 bases to trimming and J lost 2 bases, with 12 bases between them. CDR3 region: CASSYSRQANTEAFF. The CDR3 DNA sequence: TGTGCCAGCAGTTACAGCCGACAGGCAAACACTGAAGCTTTCTTT.

The V call is TRBV24-1, the J call TRBJ2-1, with 8 bases aligning to TRBD2. V gave up 9 bases and J gave up 10 bases; unmatched junction bases: 10. In germline, CDR1 is KGHDR, CDR2 SFDVKD. The CDR3 runs 13 residues. Here the CDR3 reads CATRPSGGVEQFF. CDR3 bases: TGTGCCACCCGACCCTCGGGGGGGGTCGAGCAGTTCTTC.

The chain recombines TRBV3-1 (or the pseudogene TRBV3-2) with TRBJ1-6, with TRBD1 matching 8 bases. V gave up 0 bases and J gave up 0 bases; unmatched junction bases: 7. This CDR3 comprises 19 residues. The germline V gene encodes CDR1 LGHDT and CDR2 YNNKEL (reference sequence). The CDR3 loop reads CASSQDFGQGSSYNSPLHF. CDR3 nucleotide sequence: TGTGCCAGCAGCCAAGATTTTGGACAGGGAAGCTCCTATAATTCACCCCTCCACTTT.

The chain links TRBV28 to TRBJ2-7; 7 bases are a match to TRBD1. This CDR3 has 17 amino acids. Germline assignment: CDR1 MDHEN and CDR2 SYDVKM. V shed 6 bases, J shed 4 bases, and the junction held 18 bases outside the gene matches. In DNA form, the CDR3 reads TGTGCCAGCAGCCTATCCGCCCAGACAGGGCCCCCTTACGAGCAGTACGTC. Amino acids: CASSLSAQTGPPYEQYV.

V gene TRBV2 combines with J gene TRBJ2-1; tentative D call: TRBD2 (5 bases). This CDR3 region has 14 residues. Germline V gene sequence: CDR1 SNHLY, CDR2 FYNNEI. The V and J ends lost 1 base and 6 bases respectively, with 10 bases between them. The CDR3 reads CASSEVEGPNEQFF. CDR3 coding DNA: TGTGCCAGCAGTGAAGTAGAGGGCCCCAATGAGCAGTTCTTC. Drawing the rest from reference TRBV2 and TRBJ2-1, the complete variable domain is EPEVTQTPSHQVTQMGQEVILRCVPISNHLYFYWYRQILGQKVEFLVSFYNNEISEKSEIFDDQFSVERPDGSNFTLKIRSTKLEDSAMYFCASSEVEGPNEQFFGPGTRLTVL.

This clone showed up just once. This chain connects TRBV7-9 to TRBJ1-2; D is possibly TRBD1 (5 bases). V dropped 4 bases and J dropped 1 base, with 13 bases sitting between them. The germline gives CDR1 SEHNR, CDR2 FQNEAQ (reference sequence). This CDR3 has 15 residues. CDR3 in DNA: TGTGCCAGCAGCTCGGAGGGGTTTATTAACTATGGCTACACCTTC. This encodes CASSSEGFINYGYTF. The variable domain in full, with the rest retrieved from reference TRBV7-9 and TRBJ1-2, is DTGVSQNPRHKITKRGQNVTFRCDPISEHNRLYWYRQTLGQGPEFLTYFQNEAQLEKSRLLSDRFSAERPKGSFSTLEIQRTEQGDSAMYLCASSSEGFINYGYTFGSGTRLTVV.

The V call is TRBV3-1 (or the pseudogene TRBV3-2), the J call TRBJ1-2; 8 nucleotides match TRBD1. V shed 2 bases and J 4 bases; nucleotides not matched to a gene: 6. CDR3 size: 15 residues. CDR1 is LGHDT and CDR2 is YNNKEL in the germline V gene (reference sequence). CDR3 amino acids: CASSQWFRGLYGYTF. The CDR3, as DNA: TGTGCCAGCAGCCAATGGTTCAGGGGGCTCTATGGCTACACCTTC.

This chain connects TRBV7-9 to TRBJ2-7; 7 bases are a match to TRBD1. The CDR3 totals 13 residues. CDR1 and CDR2 from the germline V gene are SEHNR and FQNEAQ (reference sequence). Trimming at V came to 1 base and at J to 7 bases, leaving 4 bases not matched to a gene. This CDR3 is CASSLDYRGEQYV. The CDR3 DNA follows: TGTGCCAGCAGCTTAGACTACAGGGGTGAGCAGTACGTC.

J is TRBJ2-3 and V is TRBV30, with D perhaps TRBD1 (5 bases). The CDR3 has 16 residues. CDR1 GTSNPN and CDR2 SVGIG come from the germline V gene (reference sequence). Between the trimmed V and J ends, which lost 0 bases and 1 base, there was a span of 14 bases. DNA for the CDR3: TGTGCCTGGAGTGTAGCGTGGGGCGAGGGCACAGATACGCAGTATTTT. Protein: CAWSVAWGEGTDTQYF.

The count of this clone is one. At one end the junction does not follow the germline gene, possibly because of a read error. The chain uses TRBV5-5 and TRBJ2-6; 10 nucleotides agree with TRBD2. This CDR3 contains 19 residues. The germline CDR1 and CDR2 sequences are SGHKS and YYEKEE (reference sequence). The CDR3 here is CARSGGGTRLNSGANVLTF. The CDR3 DNA reads as TGTGCCCGCAGCGGGGGGGGGACCCGTCTTAACTCTGGGGCCAACGTCCTGACTTTC.

The V and J genes are TRBV10-3 and TRBJ1-5, with D perhaps TRBD1 (6 bases). CDR3 length equals 14 residues. V was cut by 8 bases and J by 0 bases, with 11 bases left in between. The germline V gene encodes CDR1 ENHRY and CDR2 SYGVKD. This chain's CDR3 is CAIGQPYSNQPQHF. CDR3 coding DNA: TGTGCCATCGGACAGCCTTATAGCAATCAGCCCCAGCATTTT.

The V and J genes are TRBV24-1 and TRBJ2-1; 8 positions match TRBD2. Germline-derived CDR1 and CDR2 are KGHDR and SFDVKD. With V trimmed by 7 bases and J by 2 bases, 0 bases remained unmatched. The CDR3 spans 13 residues. The CDR3 reads CATSGGAYNEQFF. The CDR3 region has the DNA TGTGCCACCAGCGGGGGGGCCTACAATGAGCAGTTCTTC.

The rearrangement joins TRBV29-1 to TRBJ1-2, with D hard to call. The CDR3 has 12 residues. Germline V gene data show CDR1 as SQVTM and CDR2 as ANQGSEA. V was trimmed by 6 bases and J by 8 bases, leaving 16 bases between them. The CDR3 is CSVSGGLWGYTF. The CDR3 bases are TGCAGCGTCTCCGGAGGACTGTGGGGCTACACCTTC.

This sequence joins TRBV7-6 and TRBJ2-7; 7 bases align to TRBD1. The germline V gene has CDR1 SGHVS and CDR2 FNYEAQ. CDR3 length equals 13 residues. J was trimmed by 5 bases and V by 5 bases; bases with no gene match: 6. The CDR3 DNA is TGTGCCAGCAGCAGCCAACAGGGGAACGAGCAGTACTTC. This translates into CASSSQQGNEQYF.

The chain joins TRBV15 to TRBJ1-3; perhaps TRBD1 as D (5 bases). The V and J ends lost 0 bases and 2 bases respectively, with 11 bases between them. The germline CDR1 and CDR2 sequences are LNHNV and YYDKDF (reference sequence). The CDR3 length is 16 residues. CDR3 bases: TGTGCCACCAGCAGAGATACCAGGGTCGCTGGAAACACCATATATTTT. Translating gives CATSRDTRVAGNTIYF.

The chain has TRBV2 and TRBJ1-6; possible D gene TRBD1, 6 bases. The CDR3 is made up of 16 amino acids. Trimming took off 3 bases at V and 4 bases at J, with 13 bases between the two ends. Germline V gene lookup returns CDR1 SNHLY and CDR2 FYNNEI. The CDR3 protein is CASSDAGATYNSPLHF. In DNA, the CDR3 is TGTGCCAGCAGTGACGCGGGGGCCACATATAATTCACCCCTCCACTTT.

The chain couples TRBV24-1 to TRBJ1-2; D perhaps matches TRBD1 (6 bases). This CDR3 spans 13 amino acids. The germline V gene has CDR1 KGHDR and CDR2 SFDVKD. The V end was cut by 5 bases, the J end by 10 bases, with 16 bases between. The CDR3 DNA sequence: TGTGCCACCAGTGGGGGGTCCAGGGGAGACTACACCTTC. Translated: CATSGGSRGDYTF.

The rearrangement joins TRBV5-4 to TRBJ1-2, with D unresolved. V lost 7 bases and J lost 1, with 17 bases in between. This CDR3 spans 15 amino acids. The germline CDR1 and CDR2 sequences are SGHNT and YYREEE (reference sequence). CDR3 coding DNA: TGTGCCAGCGTGGAGGCGTTAGGGCATAACTATGGCTACACCTTC. Translating gives CASVEALGHNYGYTF. Full variable domain (remainder filled in from reference TRBV5-4 and TRBJ1-2): ETGVTQSPTHLIKTRGQQVTLRCSSQSGHNTVSWYQQALGQGPQFIFQYYREEENGRGNFPPRFSGLQFPNYSSELNVNALELDDSALYLCASVEALGHNYGYTFGSGTRLTVV.

The rearrangement joins TRBV4-2 to TRBJ2-1; 10 bases map to TRBD2. V gave up 0 bases and J gave up 7 bases; unmatched junction bases: 12. Germline assignment: CDR1 LGHNA and CDR2 YNFKEQ. The CDR3 consists of 18 residues. Written as DNA, the CDR3 is TGTGCCAGCAGCCAAGATGGACCCACTAGCGGGGTAGGAAATGAGCAGTTCTTC. Residues: CASSQDGPTSGVGNEQFF.

This clone was seen only a few times. The chain combines TRBV30 with TRBJ2-7, with 12 bases identical to TRBD2. This CDR3 has 13 residues. The trim removed 4 bases at V and 6 bases at J, leaving 4 bases unmatched. The germline V gene encodes CDR1 GTSNPN and CDR2 SVGIG (reference sequence). In nucleotides, the CDR3 is TGTGCCTGGAAACTAGCGGGGGGTGGCGAGCAGTACTTC. It yields the protein CAWKLAGGGEQYF.

This clone has at least ten counts. The chain uses TRBV7-8 and TRBJ1-5; TRBD1 might be the D (5 bases). With 5 bases removed from V and 6 bases from J, the gap between germline ends came to 20 bases. CDR1 is SGHVS, CDR2 FQNEAQ, per germline. This CDR3 is 16 amino acids long. For the CDR3, the DNA is TGTGCCAGCAGCCCCACTCGGGGGGGAGAGGGTCAGCCCCAGCATTTT. Residues: CASSPTRGGEGQPQHF.

This clone was recorded a few times. The chain has TRBV24-1 and TRBJ2-1; TRBD1 aligns across 7 bases. V was pared by 4 bases and J by 8 bases, with 4 bases of the junction left unmatched. The germline CDR1 and CDR2 sequences are KGHDR and SFDVKD. This CDR3 contains 13 residues. DNA of the CDR3: TGTGCCACCAGTGACCTTCAGGGGGATGAGCAGTTCTTC. Protein product: CATSDLQGDEQFF.